The 32 T cell receptor beta chains given below trace back to one sample, sequenced in a study of blood T cell repertoires in COVID-19. TCRdb's copy holds only in-frame clones and misses some; the assay was immunoSEQ multiplex PCR. The sample shows more than 200,000 clones, 86% of them seen only once. The sequenced material came from peripheral blood. The source is a woman aged 45-65 years with COVID-19, enrolled during active disease.

This clone was seen once. The rearrangement links TRBV5-4 to TRBJ1-2; 7 positions agree with TRBD1. The CDR3 is 14 amino acids. The germline V gene encodes CDR1 SGHNT and CDR2 YYREEE (reference sequence). Trimming removed 4 bases from V and 2 bases from J; junction bases left unmatched: 5. The CDR3 bases are TGTGCCAGCAGCCGCCAGACAGGGAACTATGGCTACACCTTC. It yields the protein CASSRQTGNYGYTF.

The CDR3 coding sequence is TGTGCCAGCAGCCCAATGAGGGGGCGGAATGAGCAGTTCTTC. It is translated as CASSPMRGRNEQFF. V and J are TRBV5-5 and TRBJ2-1; 7 nucleotides agree with TRBD1. With V trimmed by 4 bases and J by 7 bases, 8 bases remained unmatched. Germline-derived CDR1 and CDR2 are SGHKS and YYEKEE (reference sequence). The CDR3 extends over 14 amino acids.

The chain combines TRBV28 with TRBJ2-1; TRBD2 matches 11 bases. Germline CDR1 is MDHEN and CDR2 is SYDVKM. V was pared by 3 bases and J by 7 bases, with 8 bases of the junction left unmatched. The CDR3 contains 16 residues. CDR3: CASSFQLAGAGNEQFF. In DNA form, the CDR3 reads TGTGCCAGCAGTTTCCAACTAGCGGGGGCAGGGAATGAGCAGTTCTTC.

This chain uses TRBV12-5 with TRBJ1-6, with TRBD1 matching 7 bases. Germline assignment: CDR1 LGHNT and CDR2 FRNRAP. V dropped 0 bases and J dropped 7; count of bases not matched to a gene: 18. This CDR3 has 20 residues. The CDR3 nucleotides read TGTGCTAGTGGTTTGGTGGGCGGTGGGGCGGGACAGTTAGCAAATTCACCCCTCCACTTT. Translated: CASGLVGGGAGQLANSPLHF.

This clone was seen just once. The chain employs TRBV7-8 and TRBJ2-6; the match to TRBD1 covers 10 bases. There are 17 residues in the CDR3. V shed 5 bases, J shed 4 bases, and the junction held 8 bases outside the gene matches. Germline V lookup: CDR1 SGHVS, CDR2 FQNEAQ. The CDR3 here is CASSIWTGGTGANVLTF. The DNA of the CDR3 is TGTGCCAGCAGCATCTGGACAGGGGGTACCGGGGCCAACGTCCTGACTTTC.

This clone was found once. This sequence joins TRBV27 and TRBJ1-5, with D possibly TRBD1 on 5 matching bases. CDR1 is MNHEY, CDR2 SMNVEV, per germline (reference sequence). The CDR3 length is 14 residues. V lost 2 bases and J 5 bases, leaving 10 bases between the germline ends. This CDR3 reads CASSLGGDHQPQHF. As DNA, the CDR3 is TGTGCCAGCAGTTTAGGAGGGGATCATCAGCCCCAGCATTTT.

The chain is built from TRBV7-9 and TRBJ1-4, with 9 bases aligning to TRBD1. The CDR3 has 15 amino acids. V lost 7 bases to trimming and J lost 5 bases; unmatched junction nucleotides: 8. Germline V lookup: CDR1 SEHNR, CDR2 FQNEAQ (reference sequence). The CDR3 loop reads CASTLSGQGNEKLFF. CDR3 in DNA: TGTGCCAGCACCCTCTCCGGACAGGGGAATGAAAAACTGTTTTTT.

V and J are TRBV10-3 and TRBJ2-1, with TRBD2 identical over 8 bases. The germline V gene encodes CDR1 ENHRY and CDR2 SYGVKD. CDR3 length: 15 amino acids. V dropped 2 bases and J dropped 9; count of bases not matched to a gene: 9. The CDR3 DNA reads as TGTGCCATCAGTGAGGCACGGGGGGGCCGGAGTGAGCAGTTCTTC. It codes for CAISEARGGRSEQFF.

This clone was counted once. V and J are TRBV5-1 and TRBJ1-3; D possibly corresponds to TRBD1 (6 bases). Trimming removed 1 base at V and 4 bases at J, with 9 bases between. The germline V gene has CDR1 SGHRS and CDR2 YFSETQ. The CDR3 is made up of 14 amino acids. This CDR3 is CASSLTGIGNTIYF. CDR3 DNA: TGCGCCAGCAGCTTGACAGGGATAGGAAACACCATATATTTT.

This clone was observed at least ten times. V is TRBV14 and J is TRBJ1-2, with 8 bases that match TRBD1. CDR3 length equals 15 residues. The V gene end was trimmed by 4 bases and the J gene end by 8 bases; junction bases not matched to a gene: 12. Looked up from germline, CDR1 is SGHDN and CDR2 is FVKESK. This chain's CDR3 is CASSPRDRQGRGYTF. In DNA, the CDR3 is TGTGCCAGCAGCCCCCGGGACAGACAGGGGAGAGGCTACACCTTC.

The chain has TRBV28 and TRBJ1-1; tentatively, D is TRBD1 (6 bases). Looked up from germline, CDR1 is MDHEN and CDR2 is SYDVKM. V was trimmed by 6 bases and J by 5 bases, leaving 19 bases between them. The CDR3 is 15 amino acids. In DNA, the CDR3 is TGTGCCAGCAGCACTACAGGGCTAAAAACAACTGAAGCTTTCTTT. This encodes CASSTTGLKTTEAFF.

This clone came up once. The chain combines TRBV9 with TRBJ2-7; possible D gene TRBD1, 5 bases. CDR1 and CDR2 from the germline V gene are SGDLS and YYNGEE. Trimming stripped 2 bases from V and 3 bases from J, with 12 bases between. The CDR3 sequence is 14 residues long. Here the CDR3 DNA reads TGTGCCAGCAGCGTTGGGCAGGGTAACTACGAGCAGTACTTC. Residues: CASSVGQGNYEQYF.

A word on this clone: At the DNA level, this CDR3 is encoded by other sequences in the same sample as well. The rearrangement uses TRBV19 and TRBJ1-5, with D perhaps TRBD1 (6 bases). The ends were cut back, 6 bases at V and 6 bases at J, with 15 bases in the middle. The CDR3 has 14 amino acids. Germline V gives CDR1 LNHDA, CDR2 SQIVND (reference sequence). CDR3 in DNA: TGTGCCAGTAGCCTACAGGGCTTGGGTCAGCCCCAGCATTTT. It encodes CASSLQGLGQPQHF.

V usage is TRBV24-1 and J usage is TRBJ2-7; perhaps TRBD2 as D (6 bases). This CDR3 has 15 amino acids. Germline V gives CDR1 KGHDR, CDR2 SFDVKD. Trimming left V 8 bases short and J 4 bases short, with 20 bases between. The chain's CDR3 is CATTHPWGRRYEQYF. The CDR3 DNA reads as TGTGCCACCACCCACCCATGGGGGAGGAGATACGAGCAGTACTTC.

The gene calls are TRBV11-3 and TRBJ1-1; 8 bases match TRBD1. The CDR3 consists of 16 residues. Germline V CDR1 and CDR2: SGHNT, YENEEA. V lost 5 bases to trimming and J lost 4 bases; unmatched junction nucleotides: 12. The CDR3 reads CASSHGQGVWSTEAFF. CDR3 coding DNA: TGTGCCAGCAGCCACGGACAGGGAGTGTGGAGCACTGAAGCTTTCTTT.

The V call is TRBV4-1, the J call TRBJ1-3; D gene ambiguous. Trimming took off 4 bases at V and 2 bases at J, with 15 bases between the two ends. The germline V gene encodes CDR1 MGHRA and CDR2 YSYEKL. This CDR3 contains 16 residues. This chain's CDR3 is CASSPERLITGNTIYF. In nucleotides, the CDR3 is TGCGCCAGCAGCCCCGAGCGGCTGATAACTGGAAACACCATATATTTT.

The rearrangement uses TRBV2 and TRBJ2-7; 7 positions match TRBD1. Germline CDR1 is SNHLY and CDR2 is FYNNEI. The CDR3 contains 12 residues. Trimming took 7 bases from V and 6 from J; bases not matched to a gene: 6. CDR3 protein: CASTLQGFEQYF. The CDR3, as DNA: TGTGCCAGCACCCTACAGGGGTTCGAGCAGTACTTC.

The V gene is TRBV6-2 or TRBV6-3, the J gene TRBJ1-6, with 9 bases that match TRBD1. Germline loops: CDR1 MNHEY, CDR2 SVGEGT. V gave up 5 bases and J gave up 7 bases; unmatched junction bases: 3. The CDR3 has 14 amino acids. CDR3 protein: CASSDRGTNSPLHF. The DNA of the CDR3 is TGTGCCAGCAGTGACAGGGGGACAAATTCACCCCTCCACTTT.

The rearrangement links TRBV7-2 to TRBJ1-3, with 12 bases fitting TRBD1. The CDR3 covers 16 residues. CDR1 is SGHTA, CDR2 FQGNSA, per germline. The V gene end was trimmed by 4 bases and the J gene end by 4 bases; junction bases not matched to a gene: 5. In DNA, the CDR3 is TGTGCCAGCAGCTCGGGACAGGGGGCGACCGGAAACACCATATATTTT. It encodes CASSSGQGATGNTIYF. Looking up the rest from reference TRBV7-2 and TRBJ1-3 gives the full variable domain: GAGVSQSPSNKVTEKGKDVELRCDPISGHTALYWYRQSLGQGLEFLIYFQGNSAPDKSGLPSDRFSAERTGGSVSTLTIQRTQQEDSAVYLCASSSGQGATGNTIYFGEGSWLTVV.

The chain couples TRBV6-6 to TRBJ2-1; 7 bases match TRBD2. Germline loops: CDR1 MNHNY, CDR2 SVGAGI (reference sequence). The CDR3 has 15 residues. J was trimmed by 7 bases and V by 6 bases; bases with no gene match: 12. CDR3 amino acids: CASSPPRRGNNEQFF. The CDR3 DNA reads as TGTGCCAGCAGCCCCCCTAGGCGGGGGAATAATGAGCAGTTCTTC.

The chain links TRBV5-1 to TRBJ2-5, with TRBD2 matching 7 bases. The trim removed 4 bases at V and 5 bases at J, leaving 14 bases unmatched. The CDR3 totals 16 residues. The V gene's germline CDR1 is SGHRS and CDR2 YFSETQ. The CDR3 here is CASSAWGGVSRETQYF. CDR3 DNA: TGCGCCAGCAGCGCTTGGGGAGGGGTTTCGAGGGAGACCCAGTACTTC.

This chain uses TRBV6-5 with TRBJ2-1; 7 bases are a match to TRBD1. The V and J ends lost 8 bases and 5 bases, in that order; junction bases with no gene match: 6. This CDR3 contains 13 residues. Germline V gives CDR1 MNHEY, CDR2 SVGAGI. CDR3 region: CASGTERNNEQFF. CDR3 bases: TGTGCCAGCGGGACAGAGAGAAACAATGAGCAGTTCTTC.

This clone came up once. The chain employs TRBV5-4 and TRBJ2-5; TRBD2 might be the D (6 bases). Trimming took off 4 bases at V and 0 bases at J, with 19 bases between the two ends. Germline loops: CDR1 SGHNT, CDR2 YYREEE (reference sequence). CDR3 length: 17 amino acids. CDR3 loop: CASSQRAGTYYQETQYF. CDR3 nucleotides: TGTGCCAGCAGCCAACGAGCAGGGACTTATTACCAAGAGACCCAGTACTTC.

Only one count was recorded for this clone. The genes are TRBV5-1 and TRBJ2-7; 13 nucleotides line up with TRBD2. Germline trimming cut 4 bases from V and 4 bases from J; bases unmatched to any gene: 8. Per the germline V gene, CDR1 is SGHRS and CDR2 is YFSETQ. This CDR3 contains 16 residues. This chain's CDR3 is CASSVRTSGGKYEQYF. The CDR3 coding sequence is TGCGCCAGCAGCGTAAGGACTAGCGGGGGAAAGTACGAGCAGTACTTC.

The genes are TRBV10-3 and TRBJ2-5; 10 positions agree with TRBD2. The V and J ends lost 0 bases and 0 bases, in that order; junction bases with no gene match: 7. Germline V lookup: CDR1 ENHRY, CDR2 SYGVKD. The CDR3 is 18 residues long. CDR3 sequence: CAISESGLAGEYQETQYF. CDR3 coding DNA: TGTGCCATCAGTGAGTCTGGGCTAGCGGGGGAGTACCAAGAGACCCAGTACTTC.

The V and J genes are TRBV7-2 and TRBJ1-1; D might be TRBD1 (5 bases). V shed 5 bases and J shed 0 bases, with 13 bases lying between them. Germline V CDR1 and CDR2: SGHTA, FQGNSA. The CDR3 loop spans 15 amino acids. CDR3 coding DNA: TGTGCCAGCAGCCCATTCGGAGGGGTGAACACTGAAGCTTTCTTT. Encoded protein: CASSPFGGVNTEAFF. Supplemented by reference TRBV7-2 and TRBJ1-1, the full variable domain reads GAGVSQSPSNKVTEKGKDVELRCDPISGHTALYWYRQSLGQGLEFLIYFQGNSAPDKSGLPSDRFSAERTGGSVSTLTIQRTQQEDSAVYLCASSPFGGVNTEAFFGQGTRLTVV.

This clone was counted once. V gene TRBV23-1 combines with J gene TRBJ1-4; TRBD1 is a possible D gene (6 bases). TRBV23-1 is sorted into the ORF group, with uncertain function. The CDR3 runs to 17 residues. V lost 8 bases and J 7 bases, leaving 26 bases between the germline ends. The CDR3 reads CASPTIEQGGNPEKLFF. In DNA form, the CDR3 reads TGCGCCAGCCCTACAATTGAACAGGGAGGGAACCCTGAAAAACTGTTTTTT.

V is TRBV5-1 and J is TRBJ2-3; D remains ambiguous. This CDR3 comprises 11 residues. Deletions cut 4 bases from V and 8 bases from J, with 8 bases between. Germline V gene data show CDR1 as SGHRS and CDR2 as YFSETQ. In nucleotides, the CDR3 is TGCGCCAGCAGCCTATCGAGTACGCAGTATTTT. Protein sequence: CASSLSSTQYF.

The chain links TRBV11-2 to TRBJ1-3, with D possibly TRBD1 on 5 matching bases. The CDR3 has 18 residues. Looked up from germline, CDR1 is SGHAT and CDR2 is FQNNGV. V gave up 5 bases and J gave up 0 bases, with 20 bases separating them. The CDR3 is CASSAVGAENFSGNTIYF. CDR3 DNA: TGTGCCAGCAGCGCGGTTGGGGCGGAAAATTTCTCTGGAAACACCATATATTTT. The full variable domain, rest sourced from reference TRBV11-2 and TRBJ1-3, is EAGVAQSPRYKIIEKRQSVAFWCNPISGHATLYWYQQILGQGPKLLIQFQNNGVVDDSQLPKDRFSAERLKGVDSTLKIQPAKLEDSAVYLCASSAVGAENFSGNTIYFGEGSWLTVV.

This clone has just one count. The J gene is TRBJ1-1, the V gene TRBV29-1; the D gene is possibly TRBD1 (6 bases). The CDR3 contains 13 residues. Per germline, CDR1 SQVTM and CDR2 ANQGSEA. V shed 4 bases and J shed 7 bases, with 16 bases lying between them. The CDR3 DNA follows: TGCAGCGTTGTTCAGGGGCCAAGCTATGAAGCTTTCTTT. It is translated as CSVVQGPSYEAFF.

The genes are TRBV11-2 and TRBJ2-7; D is undetermined. This CDR3 has 14 amino acids. Germline CDR1 SGHAT, CDR2 FQNNGV. Deletions cut 4 bases from V and 3 bases from J, with 13 bases between. The CDR3 here is CASSSDIPVYEQYF. The CDR3 nucleotides are TGTGCCAGCAGCTCTGACATTCCGGTCTACGAGCAGTACTTC.

This chain connects TRBV5-1 to TRBJ1-4; D remains unclear. V was clipped by 4 bases and J by 4 bases, with 17 bases between them. The germline gives CDR1 SGHRS, CDR2 YFSETQ. This CDR3 region has 16 residues. For the CDR3, the DNA is TGCGCCAGCAGCCCCGGGGATCTACTTAATAATGAAAAACTGTTTTTT. Residues: CASSPGDLLNNEKLFF.